Below, one T cell receptor beta chain is given with its context. The data derive from a study of blood T cell repertoires in COVID-19. Study as a whole: The analysed material was cDNA or gDNA that came from T cells, B-cell-depleted T cells, or PBMCs.

The germline CDR1 and CDR2 sequences are LNHDA and SQIVND (reference sequence). Trimming stripped 8 bases from V and 9 bases from J, with 8 bases between. The CDR3 runs 9 residues. Original processing methods: Estimated nucleated cell counts came from reference gene primer amplification. Assay used: immunoSEQ multiplex PCR; TCRdb lists only in-frame clones, some missing. That table gives V, J and clone size, and the DNA gave D and trimming. The sample lists some 280,000 clones, around 90% occurring once. Sequencing was performed on peripheral blood. This receptor was taken from a woman in her forties who had recovered from COVID-19. The chain carries TRBV19 and TRBJ2-7; D unclear. The chain's CDR3 is CASWHGQYF. DNA for the CDR3: TGTGCCAGTTGGCATGGGCAGTACTTC.